This is a list of T cell receptor beta chains from one sample in a study of chemoradiotherapy in HPV16-positive cancers. TCRdb's copy holds only in-frame clones and misses some; the assay was immunoSEQ multiplex PCR. The sample lists about 25,000 clones; approximately 90% were seen once. Sequenced here: blood, sampled from a patient who underwent chemoradiotherapy. These receptors were obtained from a human donor with HPV-associated anogenital cancer. The CDR3 runs from the conserved cysteine through the conserved F or W. D genes are given only for firm matches. Expanded clones are given a class, and other clones once, few, many or no size at all.

CDR3aa,CDR3nt,v_gene,j_gene,abundance,d_gene
CASRSGYEQYF,TGTGCCAGCCGAAGCGGCTACGAGCAGTACTTC,TRBV28,TRBJ2-7,.,.
CASSIRQGGTEAFF,TGTGCCAGCAGTATAAGACAGGGGGGAACTGAAGCTTTCTTT,TRBV6-5,TRBJ1-1,.,TRBD1
CASSARGSYNEQFF,TGTGCCAGCAGCGCCAGGGGGTCCTACAATGAGCAGTTCTTC,TRBV6-5,TRBJ2-1,.,TRBD1
CASRPGQHSYNEQFF,TGTGCCAGCAGGCCGGGACAGCACTCCTACAATGAGCAGTTCTTC,TRBV28,TRBJ2-1,.,TRBD1
CASSKVLGQTGSDTEAFF,TGTGCCAGCAGTAAAGTTTTGGGCCAGACAGGGTCAGACACTGAAGCTTTCTTT,TRBV6-1,TRBJ1-1,.,TRBD1
CASTPAESSYNEQFF,TGTGCCAGCACCCCCGCTGAATCCTCCTACAATGAGCAGTTCTTC,TRBV6-5,TRBJ2-1,.,.
CASSDEYPGLAGGDNEQFF,TGTGCCAGCAGTGACGAGTATCCGGGACTAGCGGGAGGGGACAATGAGCAGTTCTTC,TRBV6-1,TRBJ2-1,.,TRBD2
CAWSPRDEQYF,TGTGCCTGGAGTCCCCGGGACGAGCAGTACTTC,TRBV30,TRBJ2-7,.,.
CASSPYYEQYF,TGTGCCAGCAGTCCATACTACGAGCAGTACTTC,TRBV28,TRBJ2-7,.,.
CASSAAGPPAVATF,TGCGCCAGCAGTGCTGCCGGGCCACCAGCCGTCGCCACCTTC,TRBV10-1,TRBJ1-2,.,.
CASSRKTSGRLIDTGELFF,TGTGCCAGCAGCCGCAAGACTAGCGGGAGGCTTATTGACACCGGGGAGCTGTTTTTT,TRBV28,TRBJ2-2,.,TRBD2
CASSSDAVISYNEQFF,TGTGCCAGCAGCTCCGACGCAGTGATTTCCTACAATGAGCAGTTCTTC,TRBV5-6,TRBJ2-1,once,.
CASSSTGTAYEQYF,TGTGCCAGTAGTTCCACCGGGACAGCCTACGAGCAGTACTTC,TRBV19,TRBJ2-7,.,TRBD1
CASSLTGTGENEQYF,TGCGCCAGCAGCTTGACCGGGACAGGGGAAAACGAGCAGTACTTC,TRBV5-1,TRBJ2-7,.,TRBD1
CSAKRNQETQYF,TGCAGCGCAAAGCGAAATCAAGAGACCCAGTACTTC,TRBV29-1,TRBJ2-5,.,.
CASSLGGMAHNEQFF,TGTGCCAGCAGCCTCGGGGGGATGGCGCACAATGAGCAGTTCTTC,TRBV7-2,TRBJ2-1,.,TRBD2
CASSLDGAGNQPQHF,TGTGCCAGCAGCTTAGACGGGGCAGGCAATCAGCCCCAGCATTTT,TRBV7-8,TRBJ1-5,.,.
CASSQTQLDEKLFF,TGTGCCAGCAGCCAAACGCAGCTCGATGAAAAACTGTTTTTT,TRBV4-2,TRBJ1-4,.,.
CASSFGREVPYNEQFF,TGTGCCAGCAGCTTTGGACGGGAGGTCCCCTACAATGAGCAGTTCTTC,TRBV5-4,TRBJ2-1,.,TRBD2
CASTRSPYLETQYF,TGTGCCAGCACTAGAAGTCCCTATTTAGAGACCCAGTACTTC,TRBV6-5,TRBJ2-5,.,.
CASSPRDRNYEQYF,TGTGCCAGCAGCCCGAGGGACAGAAACTACGAGCAGTACTTC,TRBV7-9,TRBJ2-7,once,TRBD1
CASSLAPIPGNTIYF,TGTGCCAGCAGCTTAGCCCCGATTCCTGGAAACACCATATATTTT,TRBV7-2,TRBJ1-3,.,.
CASTGTGFTYEQYF,TGTGCCAGTACCGGGACAGGCTTCACCTACGAGCAGTACTTC,TRBV19,TRBJ2-7,.,TRBD1
CASTGQQNTEAFF,TGTGCCAGCACCGGACAACAGAACACTGAAGCTTTCTTT,TRBV2,TRBJ1-1,few,.
CASSPQRGDTEAFF,TGTGCCAGCAGCCCCCAGAGGGGGGACACTGAAGCTTTCTTT,TRBV7-2,TRBJ1-1,.,.
CASSDRGSFLDEQYF,TGTGCCAGCAGTGATCGAGGATCCTTCCTGGACGAGCAGTACTTC,TRBV2,TRBJ2-7,.,.